This is a list of T cell receptor beta chains from one sample in a study of cytomegalovirus exposure and HLA in healthy donors. Clones were sequenced by immunoSEQ multiplex PCR, and TCRdb holds only the in-frame ones, with some missing. This sample yields 80,000 to 100,000 clones, of which around 70% are seen a single time; about 1.2% belongs to the top ten. The sample taken for sequencing was PBMCs. The receptors derive from a female donor in good health and CMV-seronegative. Both conserved end residues are part of each CDR3. The order of the fields is D gene, clone size, V gene, J gene, CDR3 DNA, CDR3 protein. D genes are given only for firm matches. The size entry is marked missing in some rows and otherwise reads once, few, many or a size class.

D gene: TRBD1
clone size: -
V gene: TRBV2
J gene: TRBJ1-5
CDR3 DNA: TGTGCCAGCTCCGGGACAGGGGCTTGGCAGCCCCAGCATTTT
CDR3 protein: CASSGTGAWQPQHF

D gene: -
clone size: few
V gene: TRBV21-1
J gene: TRBJ1-5
CDR3 DNA: TGTGCCAGCAGCAAAGGCGGGCAGGGGCCAAATCAGCCCCAGCATTTT
CDR3 protein: CASSKGGQGPNQPQHF

D gene: -
clone size: once
V gene: TRBV19
J gene: TRBJ1-2
CDR3 DNA: TGTGCCAGTAGTATAGGAGGACTGACCTATGGCTACACCTTC
CDR3 protein: CASSIGGLTYGYTF

D gene: TRBD2
clone size: -
V gene: TRBV14
J gene: TRBJ2-7
CDR3 DNA: TGTGCCAGCAGCCAAGCGAAGCTAGCGGGAGTAGGGGAGGGCGAGCAGTACTTC
CDR3 protein: CASSQAKLAGVGEGEQYF

D gene: TRBD1
clone size: -
V gene: TRBV30
J gene: TRBJ1-6
CDR3 DNA: TGTGCCTGGGATCTAACAGGGGAACGGGATTCACCCCTCCACTTT
CDR3 protein: CAWDLTGERDSPLHF

D gene: -
clone size: -
V gene: TRBV5-1
J gene: TRBJ2-3
CDR3 DNA: TGCGCCAGCACGGCGGAGCCCCCCACAGATACGCAGTATTTT
CDR3 protein: CASTAEPPTDTQYF

D gene: -
clone size: few
V gene: TRBV18
J gene: TRBJ1-2
CDR3 DNA: TGTGCCACTTCGTTGGGTGAGGCCTATGGCTACACCTTC
CDR3 protein: CATSLGEAYGYTF

D gene: TRBD1
clone size: few
V gene: TRBV4-1
J gene: TRBJ1-2
CDR3 DNA: TGCGCCAGCAGCCAAGTAGGGGGCGTTTACTATGGCTACACCTTC
CDR3 protein: CASSQVGGVYYGYTF

D gene: -
clone size: few
V gene: TRBV7-9
J gene: TRBJ1-1
CDR3 DNA: TGTTCCAGCAGCTTCTCGGTTGAAGCTTTCTTT
CDR3 protein: CSSSFSVEAFF

D gene: -
clone size: -
V gene: TRBV6-5
J gene: TRBJ1-4
CDR3 DNA: TGTGCCAGCAGTTACTCGCAGTACGCAACTAATGAAAAACTGTTTTTT
CDR3 protein: CASSYSQYATNEKLFF

D gene: TRBD2
clone size: -
V gene: TRBV6-5
J gene: TRBJ2-5
CDR3 DNA: TGTGCCAGCAGTTACGCTAGCGGGGGGGCCTTGGAGACCCAGTACTTC
CDR3 protein: CASSYASGGALETQYF

D gene: TRBD1
clone size: -
V gene: TRBV28
J gene: TRBJ1-4
CDR3 DNA: TGTGCCAGCAGTTCAGGGGGCCGTGAAAAACTGTTTTTT
CDR3 protein: CASSSGGREKLFF

D gene: TRBD2
clone size: -
V gene: TRBV9
J gene: TRBJ2-3
CDR3 DNA: TGTGCCAGCAGCGTCAGCGGGAAGAGCACAGATACGCAGTATTTT
CDR3 protein: CASSVSGKSTDTQYF

D gene: TRBD1
clone size: -
V gene: TRBV10-3
J gene: TRBJ2-7
CDR3 DNA: TGTGCCATCTCGGGACAGCAATTCTACGAGCAGTACTTC
CDR3 protein: CAISGQQFYEQYF

D gene: TRBD1
clone size: -
V gene: TRBV29-1
J gene: TRBJ2-7
CDR3 DNA: TGCAGCGTAAGGACAGGGGGGTTCTACGAGCAGTACTTC
CDR3 protein: CSVRTGGFYEQYF

D gene: -
clone size: -
V gene: TRBV1
J gene: TRBJ1-2
CDR3 DNA: TGCACCAGCAGCCAAAGACAGGGGGACTATGGCTACACCTTC
CDR3 protein: CTSSQRQGDYGYTF